This T cell receptor (beta chain) was documented in a study of T cell repertoires in aging, cancer and after chemotherapy. Rearranged V-D-J TRB sequences were amplified with a mixed TRB-A/B primer pool. TCRdb re-called the multiplex PCR reads through MiXCR, storing one row per CDR3 protein. The sample includes about 6,600 distinct CDR3 sequences, about 30% of them seen just once. There are a few counts of this clonotype. The template was genomic DNA from peripheral blood, not RNA. Trimming took 0 bases from V and 3 from J, leaving 18 bases between them. The germline CDR1 and CDR2 sequences are GTSNPN and SVGIG (reference sequence). The CDR3 runs to 16 residues.

The sequence was obtained from a human donor with a blood cancer. The donor label of this sample is uncertain. This chain joins TRBV30 and TRBJ2-7; D call uncertain. The material sequenced was blood. The CDR3 here is CAWSVGRVWSGYEQYF. Here the CDR3 DNA reads TGTGCCTGGAGTGTTGGTCGTGTCTGGTCTGGCTACGAGCAGTACTTC.